This T cell receptor beta chain was recovered during a study of T cell responses to AZD1222 COVID-19 vaccine. Study conclusions and caveats: Clonal diversity was possibly underestimated; the donors were predominantly white British and more often female. Repertoire samples came only from after the peak T cell response. Elevations in Spike-specific TCR breadth and depth followed administration of two AZD1222 doses.

Trimming shortened V by 6 bases and J by 1 base, and 10 bases separated the two germline ends. The germline gives CDR1 SQVTM, CDR2 ANQGSEA. This CDR3 is 13 amino acids long. Sequencing was performed with immunoSEQ multiplex PCR; in TCRdb, only in-frame clones are kept and a portion is missing. The sample lists about 180,000 clones, approximately 91% occurring once. On this clone itself: Antigen unknown.

The chain combines TRBV29-1 with TRBJ1-3, with D maybe TRBD1 (5 bases). The TCR was taken from an adult in good health. The specimen was peripheral blood, collected on day 0 of AZD1222 vaccination. The CDR3, as DNA: TGCAGCGTGGGGGAGACATCTGGAAACACCATATATTTT. The encoded protein is CSVGETSGNTIYF.